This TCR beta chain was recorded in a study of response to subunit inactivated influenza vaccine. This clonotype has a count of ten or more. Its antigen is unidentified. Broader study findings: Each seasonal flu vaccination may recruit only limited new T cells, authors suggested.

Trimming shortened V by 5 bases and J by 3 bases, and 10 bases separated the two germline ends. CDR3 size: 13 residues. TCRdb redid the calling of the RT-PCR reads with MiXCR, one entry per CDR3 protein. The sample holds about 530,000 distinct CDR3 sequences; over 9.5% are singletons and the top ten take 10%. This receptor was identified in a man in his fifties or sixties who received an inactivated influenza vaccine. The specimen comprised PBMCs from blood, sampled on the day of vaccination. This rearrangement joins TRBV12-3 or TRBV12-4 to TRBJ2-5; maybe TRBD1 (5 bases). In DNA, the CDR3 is TGTGCCAGCAGTCCTACGACAGAAGAGACCCAGTACTTC. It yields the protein CASSPTTEETQYF.